This TCR beta chain was obtained from a study of shared clonotypes between healthy human individuals. Naive CD8 cells comprised CD45RO-negative, CCR7-positively selected cells, excluding terminally differentiated effector memory CD45RA+ cells. The CDR3 totals 15 residues. Germline-derived CDR1 and CDR2 are SEHNR and FQNEAQ (reference sequence). After removal of 5 bases from V and 4 bases from J, the junction contained 10 bases not matched to a gene. Study findings and constraints: Sharing across four donors was highest in naive CD4 (around 5%) and lowest in memory CD8 (roughly 0.4%).

The DNA input per sorted-subset replicate PCR was 150 to 200 ng, corresponding to some 30,000 T cell genomes. The repertoire was sequenced with immunoSEQ multiplex PCR; TCRdb's copy has only in-frame clones and lacks some. The repertoire includes about 580,000 clones, roughly 98% of them detected once, and approximately 0.3% sits in the top ten. In regard to this clone: Its antigen is undetermined.

The chain couples TRBV7-9 to TRBJ2-7; 8 bases align to TRBD1. The receptor was isolated from a man younger than 40 in good health. Material for sequencing was naive CD8+ T cells sorted from blood. CDR3 sequence: CASSRKDRDLYEQYF. CDR3 nucleotide sequence: TGTGCCAGCAGCCGAAAGGACAGGGACTTATACGAGCAGTACTTC.